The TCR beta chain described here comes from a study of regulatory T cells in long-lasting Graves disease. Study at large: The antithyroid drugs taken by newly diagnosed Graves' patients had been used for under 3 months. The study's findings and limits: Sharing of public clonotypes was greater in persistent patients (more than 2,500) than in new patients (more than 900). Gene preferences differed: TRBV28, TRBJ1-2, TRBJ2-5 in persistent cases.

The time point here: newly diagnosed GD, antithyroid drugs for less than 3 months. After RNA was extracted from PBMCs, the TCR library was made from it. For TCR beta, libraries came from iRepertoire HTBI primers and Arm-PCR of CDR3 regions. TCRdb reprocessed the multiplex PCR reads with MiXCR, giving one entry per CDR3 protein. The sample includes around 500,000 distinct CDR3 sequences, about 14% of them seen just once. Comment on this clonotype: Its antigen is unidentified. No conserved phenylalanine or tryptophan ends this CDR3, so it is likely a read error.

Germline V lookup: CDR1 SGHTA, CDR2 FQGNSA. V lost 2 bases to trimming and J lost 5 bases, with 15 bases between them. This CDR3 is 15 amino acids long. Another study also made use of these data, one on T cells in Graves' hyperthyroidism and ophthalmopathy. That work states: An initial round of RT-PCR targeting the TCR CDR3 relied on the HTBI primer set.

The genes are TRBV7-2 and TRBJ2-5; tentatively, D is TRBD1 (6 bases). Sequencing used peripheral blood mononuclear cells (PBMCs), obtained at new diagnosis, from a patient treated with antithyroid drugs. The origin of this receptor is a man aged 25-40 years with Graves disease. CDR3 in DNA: TGTGCCAGCAGCTTAAAGTCTAGACAGGTGGAGACCCAGTACTCC. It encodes CASSLKSRQVETQYS.